What follows are 28 T cell receptor beta chains derived from one specimen sequenced in a study of blood T cell repertoires in COVID-19. Repertoires were generated with immunoSEQ multiplex PCR, while TCRdb's copy carries only in-frame clones and drops some. The sample shows about 150,000 clones, around 91% of them seen only once. Sequencing was done on a sample of peripheral blood. The receptors here all came from a woman aged 40 to 50 with acute or convalescent COVID-19.

The gene calls are TRBV28 and TRBJ2-3; D call uncertain. The germline V gene encodes CDR1 MDHEN and CDR2 SYDVKM. The CDR3 has 14 amino acids. The V end lost 3 bases, the J end lost 1 base, and 8 bases lay between the germline ends. In DNA form, the CDR3 reads TGTGCCAGCAGTTTTCGGGTTGGCACAGATACGCAGTATTTT. Translation: CASSFRVGTDTQYF. Supplemented by reference TRBV28 and TRBJ2-3, the full variable domain reads DVKVTQSSRYLVKRTGEKVFLECVQDMDHENMFWYRQDPGLGLRLIYFSYDVKMKEKGDIPEGYSVSREKKERFSLILESASTNQTSMYLCASSFRVGTDTQYFGPGTRLTVL.

The genes are TRBV4-1 and TRBJ2-7, with 7 bases lining up with TRBD2. The CDR3 covers 15 residues. With 3 bases clipped from V and 2 bases from J, the junction kept 7 bases outside the gene matches. The V gene's germline CDR1 is MGHRA and CDR2 YSYEKL. The CDR3: CASSQARDYPYEQYF. The CDR3 nucleotides read TGCGCCAGCAGCCAGGCTCGGGACTATCCCTACGAGCAGTACTTC.

The chain is built from TRBV7-3 and TRBJ2-3, with TRBD2 identical over 14 bases. The CDR3 is 18 amino acids. The V and J ends lost 4 bases and 2 bases, in that order; junction bases with no gene match: 8. Germline assignment: CDR1 SGHTA and CDR2 FQGTGA. For the CDR3, the DNA is TGTGCCAGCAGCTCCGGGACTAGCGGGAGTACCAACACAGATACGCAGTATTTT. It translates to CASSSGTSGSTNTDTQYF.

This chain joins TRBV27 and TRBJ1-2, with D possibly matching TRBD1 (6 bases). Germline V gene sequence: CDR1 MNHEY, CDR2 SMNVEV (reference sequence). The CDR3 has 15 residues. V gave up 1 base and J gave up 4 bases, with 13 bases separating them. The CDR3 protein is CASSLWSGQTYGYTF. Here the CDR3 DNA reads TGTGCCAGCAGTTTATGGAGCGGACAGACCTATGGCTACACCTTC.

V usage is TRBV3-1 (or the pseudogene TRBV3-2) and J usage is TRBJ2-7; D remains unclear. Trimming cost V 0 bases and J 6 bases, with 9 bases left between them. CDR3 length equals 13 residues. CDR1 and CDR2 from the germline V gene are LGHDT and YNNKEL (reference sequence). The CDR3 is CASSQDMALEQYF. CDR3 sequence (DNA): TGTGCCAGCAGCCAAGATATGGCTCTCGAGCAGTACTTC.

The chain couples TRBV6-5 to TRBJ1-6, with D unresolved. The germline V and J ends were trimmed by 8 bases and 0 bases, with 8 bases remaining between them. The CDR3 sequence is 14 residues long. The germline CDR1 and CDR2 sequences are MNHEY and SVGAGI. The CDR3 coding sequence is TGTGCCAGCGTCCTAAACTCCTATAATTCACCCCTCCACTTT. Translating gives CASVLNSYNSPLHF.

The chain couples TRBV5-1 to TRBJ2-1, with D hard to call. This CDR3 region has 12 residues. The germline V gene encodes CDR1 SGHRS and CDR2 YFSETQ. V lost 1 base and J lost 10, with 9 bases in between. The CDR3 DNA reads TGCGCCAGCAGCTTGAACGAGGTGGAGCAGTTCTTC. This encodes CASSLNEVEQFF.

The sample holds many counts of this clone. The chain has TRBV19 and TRBJ2-2, with D possibly being TRBD1 (6 bases). This CDR3 is 15 amino acids long. Germline CDR1 and CDR2: LNHDA and SQIVND (reference sequence). The ends were cut back, 7 bases at V and 3 bases at J, with 15 bases in the middle. CDR3 sequence: CASNPPTGYTGELFF. The CDR3 DNA sequence: TGTGCCAGTAACCCACCGACAGGCTACACCGGGGAGCTGTTTTTT.

The chain employs TRBV10-1 and TRBJ2-6; D possibly corresponds to TRBD2 (5 bases). The germline V gene encodes CDR1 WNHNN and CDR2 SYGVQD (reference sequence). The length of the CDR3 is 16 residues. Trimming took 0 bases from V and 0 from J, leaving 6 bases between them. CDR3 bases: TGCGCCAGCAGTGAGTCGAGGGACTCTGGGGCCAACGTCCTGACTTTC. As protein: CASSESRDSGANVLTF.

The table lists this clone with a count of one. The rearrangement links TRBV5-5 to TRBJ1-5; TRBD1 matches at 10 bases. V shed 4 bases and J 6 bases; nucleotides not matched to a gene: 4. Germline V gene data show CDR1 as SGHKS and CDR2 as YYEKEE (reference sequence). This CDR3 spans 14 amino acids. In nucleotides, the CDR3 is TGTGCCAGCAGCCTGGGACAGGGGACTCAGCCCCAGCATTTT. Translated, it gives CASSLGQGTQPQHF.

V is TRBV11-2 and J is TRBJ1-1; D is perhaps TRBD1 (6 bases). Trimming took off 5 bases at V and 8 bases at J, with 12 bases between the two ends. Germline V gives CDR1 SGHAT, CDR2 FQNNGV. The CDR3 consists of 12 residues. CDR3 loop: CASSPKGGEAFF. In nucleotides, the CDR3 is TGTGCCAGCAGCCCAAAGGGGGGGGAAGCTTTCTTT.

V gene TRBV6-5 combines with J gene TRBJ2-7; 7 bases fit TRBD2. V trimming: 8 bases; J trimming: 6 bases; junction bases outside the gene matches: 10. CDR1 is MNHEY, CDR2 SVGAGI, per germline. There are 13 residues in the CDR3. The chain's CDR3 is CASGGGVGTEQYF. The DNA for the CDR3 is TGTGCCAGCGGGGGGGGTGTTGGGACCGAGCAGTACTTC.

V and J are TRBV6-5 and TRBJ2-7; 9 nucleotides match TRBD1. J gave up 6 bases and V 10 bases, and 10 bases lay outside the gene matches. Germline values: CDR1 MNHEY, CDR2 SVGAGI. The CDR3 loop spans 13 amino acids. The CDR3: CATRVDRGTEQYF. The CDR3 DNA sequence: TGTGCCACCCGGGTAGACAGGGGGACCGAGCAGTACTTC.

The CDR3 here is CASSQDPSGGPSSYNEQFF. The CDR3 bases are TGTGCCAGCAGCCAAGACCCTAGCGGGGGGCCAAGCTCCTACAATGAGCAGTTCTTC. The chain joins TRBV4-2 to TRBJ2-1; 11 bases are shared with TRBD2. Germline V CDR1 and CDR2: LGHNA, YNFKEQ. V gave up 0 bases and J gave up 0 bases; unmatched junction bases: 7. There are 19 residues in the CDR3.

Concerning this clone: This specimen includes other DNA sequences encoding the same CDR3. The J gene is TRBJ1-6, the V gene TRBV6-1; 9 bases are a match to TRBD1. Germline assignment: CDR1 MNHNS and CDR2 SASEGT. The CDR3 has 15 amino acids. The junction had 1 base not matched to a gene; V was cut back by 0 bases and J by 7 bases. The CDR3 reads CASSEAGQGNSPLHF. The CDR3 DNA sequence: TGTGCCAGCAGTGAAGCGGGACAGGGAAATTCACCCCTCCACTTT.

Turning to this clone: The same CDR3 can be traced to other DNA sequences in this sample. The DNA of the CDR3 is TGCGCCAGCAGCCCCCAGGGTAGCACAGATACGCAGTATTTT. It yields the protein CASSPQGSTDTQYF. The chain is built from TRBV5-1 and TRBJ2-3, with D possibly being TRBD1 (5 bases). V was pared by 4 bases and J by 0 bases, with 9 bases between. The CDR3 runs to 14 residues. Germline CDR1 is SGHRS and CDR2 is YFSETQ.

The rearrangement uses TRBV9 and TRBJ2-7; possibly TRBD1 for D (5 bases). Germline CDR1 is SGDLS and CDR2 is YYNGEE. Deletions cut 3 bases from V and 2 bases from J, with 12 bases between. This CDR3 has 14 amino acids. The CDR3, as DNA: TGTGCCAGCAGCGCGGACGGCAGGGCCTACGAGCAGTACTTC. This gives the protein CASSADGRAYEQYF.

In the case of this clone: Other DNA sequences in this sample translate to the same CDR3. The genes are TRBV7-9 and TRBJ2-7, with 12 nucleotides matching TRBD2. CDR3 size: 13 residues. Germline CDR1 reads SEHNR; CDR2 reads FQNEAQ (reference sequence). Trimming cost V 6 bases and J 3 bases; bases outside gene matches: 0. CDR3 sequence reads: CASRLAGGYEQYF. The CDR3 region has the DNA TGTGCCAGCAGACTAGCGGGAGGCTACGAGCAGTACTTC.

This clone appeared once. The chain recombines TRBV14 with TRBJ2-7, with D tentatively TRBD2 (5 bases). The CDR3 extends over 13 amino acids. V was shortened by 8 bases and J by 3 bases, with 14 bases between the two germline ends. Per germline, CDR1 SGHDN and CDR2 FVKESK. CDR3 sequence (DNA): TGTGCCAGCGTGGTTGTGGGGAGCTACGAGCAGTACTTC. This sequence encodes CASVVVGSYEQYF.

The chain uses TRBV9 and TRBJ2-3; 10 bases line up with TRBD1. The V segment lost 0 bases and the J segment 5 bases; nucleotides outside the gene matches: 3. The CDR3 contains 15 residues. Germline CDR1 is SGDLS and CDR2 is YYNGEE. The CDR3 bases are TGTGCCAGCAGCGTAGGGGGACAGGGGCAAGATACGCAGTATTTT. Translation: CASSVGGQGQDTQYF.

The chain recombines TRBV24-1 with TRBJ2-5, with a possible D match to TRBD2 (6 bases). Germline V gene sequence: CDR1 KGHDR, CDR2 SFDVKD. The CDR3 consists of 15 residues. The V end was cut by 1 base, the J end by 5 bases, with 13 bases between. CDR3 sequence reads: CATSDLNGSRETQYF. The CDR3 DNA is TGTGCCACCAGTGATTTAAACGGGAGTAGGGAGACCCAGTACTTC.

The J gene is TRBJ1-6, the V gene TRBV5-5, with TRBD1 identical over 9 bases. Germline assignment: CDR1 SGHKS and CDR2 YYEKEE (reference sequence). There are 14 residues in the CDR3. The trim removed 4 bases at V and 8 bases at J, leaving 4 bases unmatched. The DNA for the CDR3 is TGTGCCAGCAGCCCGGACAGGGGTGATTCACCCCTCCACTTT. Its protein is CASSPDRGDSPLHF.

In this sample, this clone turned up once. The chain has TRBV28 and TRBJ2-7, with D tentatively TRBD2 (6 bases). The CDR3 consists of 12 residues. The V gene lost 10 bases and the J gene lost 2 bases, with 12 bases spanning the gap. Germline CDR1 MDHEN, CDR2 SYDVKM. For the CDR3, the DNA is TGTGCCACCGGGGCGGGGACCTACGAGCAGTACTTC. It yields the protein CATGAGTYEQYF.

The chain links TRBV9 to TRBJ2-7, with D possibly matching TRBD2 (5 bases). The CDR3 has 14 amino acids. The V end was cut by 0 bases, the J end by 5 bases, with 12 bases between. Germline CDR1 and CDR2: SGDLS and YYNGEE. The CDR3 DNA reads as TGTGCCAGCAGCGTAGGGGAGATATCCAACGAGCAGTACTTC. Translating it yields CASSVGEISNEQYF.

V is TRBV6-5 and J is TRBJ2-2; the D is unclear. Between the trimmed V and J ends, which lost 7 bases and 0 bases, there was a span of 6 bases. The V gene's germline CDR1 is MNHEY and CDR2 SVGAGI. This CDR3 is 13 amino acids long. This CDR3 reads CASIGSNTGELFF. The DNA of the CDR3 is TGTGCCAGCATCGGGTCGAACACCGGGGAGCTGTTTTTT.

The chain carries TRBV5-6 and TRBJ1-2; D is uncertain. The CDR3 runs to 14 residues. Germline loops: CDR1 SGHDT, CDR2 YYEEEE. V gave up 0 bases and J gave up 3 bases, with 9 bases separating them. The CDR3 region has the DNA TGTGCCAGCAGCTTGGCCGGGAAGGACTATGGCTACACCTTC. Amino acids: CASSLAGKDYGYTF.

This chain uses TRBV5-1 with TRBJ1-1, with D unresolved. This CDR3 contains 16 residues. V shed 0 bases and J shed 0 bases, with 12 bases lying between them. In germline, CDR1 is SGHRS, CDR2 YFSETQ. The CDR3 DNA reads TGCGCCAGCAGCTTGGCCGCAGTCTTTATGAACACTGAAGCTTTCTTT. Encoded protein: CASSLAAVFMNTEAFF. Looking up the rest from reference TRBV5-1 and TRBJ1-1 gives the full variable domain: KAGVTQTPRYLIKTRGQQVTLSCSPISGHRSVSWYQQTPGQGLQFLFEYFSETQRNKGNFPGRFSGRQFSNSRSEMNVSTLELGDSALYLCASSLAAVFMNTEAFFGQGTRLTVV.

This clone was observed a single time. V is TRBV6-1 and J is TRBJ2-1, with D possibly TRBD2 on 6 matching bases. The CDR3 is 13 amino acids. Trimming left V 5 bases short and J 7 bases short, with 12 bases between. In germline, CDR1 is MNHNS, CDR2 SASEGT. CDR3 nucleotides: TGTGCCAGCAGTTATCTAGCGATGAATGAGCAGTTCTTC. Protein: CASSYLAMNEQFF.